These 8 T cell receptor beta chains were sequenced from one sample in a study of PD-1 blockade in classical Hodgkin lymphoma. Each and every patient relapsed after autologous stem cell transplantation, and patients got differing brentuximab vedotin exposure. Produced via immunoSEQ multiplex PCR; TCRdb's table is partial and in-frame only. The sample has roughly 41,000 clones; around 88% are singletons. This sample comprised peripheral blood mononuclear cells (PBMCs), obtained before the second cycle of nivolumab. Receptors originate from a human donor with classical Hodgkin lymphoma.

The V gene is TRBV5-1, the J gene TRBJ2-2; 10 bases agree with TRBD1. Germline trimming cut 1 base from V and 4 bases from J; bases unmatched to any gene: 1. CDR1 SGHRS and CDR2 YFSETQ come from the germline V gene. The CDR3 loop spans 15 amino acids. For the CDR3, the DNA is TGCGCCAGCAGCTTGAGGACAGGGGGCACCGGGGAGCTGTTTTTT. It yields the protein CASSLRTGGTGELFF. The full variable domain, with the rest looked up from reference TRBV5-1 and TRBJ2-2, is KAGVTQTPRYLIKTRGQQVTLSCSPISGHRSVSWYQQTPGQGLQFLFEYFSETQRNKGNFPGRFSGRQFSNSRSEMNVSTLELGDSALYLCASSLRTGGTGELFFGEGSRLTVL.

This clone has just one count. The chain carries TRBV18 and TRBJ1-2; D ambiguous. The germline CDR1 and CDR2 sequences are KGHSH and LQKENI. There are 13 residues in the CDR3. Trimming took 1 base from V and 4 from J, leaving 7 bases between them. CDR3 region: CASSPRGLYGYTF. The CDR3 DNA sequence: TGTGCCAGCTCACCACGAGGTCTCTATGGCTACACCTTC.

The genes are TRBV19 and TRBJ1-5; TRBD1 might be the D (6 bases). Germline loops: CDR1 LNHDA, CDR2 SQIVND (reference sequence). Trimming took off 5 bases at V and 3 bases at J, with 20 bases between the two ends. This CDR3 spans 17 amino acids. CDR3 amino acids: CASSGGGGAIINQPQHF. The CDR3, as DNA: TGTGCCAGTAGTGGGGGAGGGGGGGCGATTATCAATCAGCCCCAGCATTTT.

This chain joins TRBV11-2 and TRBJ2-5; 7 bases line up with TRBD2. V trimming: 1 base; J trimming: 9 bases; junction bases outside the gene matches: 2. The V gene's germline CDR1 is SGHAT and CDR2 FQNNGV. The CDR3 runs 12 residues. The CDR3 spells CASSLGGGSQYF. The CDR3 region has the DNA TGTGCCAGCAGCTTAGGGGGAGGGTCCCAGTACTTC.

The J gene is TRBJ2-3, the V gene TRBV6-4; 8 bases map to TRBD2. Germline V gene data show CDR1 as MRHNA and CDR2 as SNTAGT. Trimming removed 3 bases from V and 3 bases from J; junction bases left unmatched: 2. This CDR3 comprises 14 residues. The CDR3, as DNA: TGTGCCAGCAGTGAGAGACTAGCGACAGATACGCAGTATTTT. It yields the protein CASSERLATDTQYF.

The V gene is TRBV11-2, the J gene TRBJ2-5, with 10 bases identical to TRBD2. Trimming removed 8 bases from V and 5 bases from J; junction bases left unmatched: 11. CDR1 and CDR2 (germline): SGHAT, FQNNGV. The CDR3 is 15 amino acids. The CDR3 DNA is TGTGCCAGCCACCAAGGTAGCGGGGGGTCTGAGACCCAGTACTTC. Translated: CASHQGSGGSETQYF.

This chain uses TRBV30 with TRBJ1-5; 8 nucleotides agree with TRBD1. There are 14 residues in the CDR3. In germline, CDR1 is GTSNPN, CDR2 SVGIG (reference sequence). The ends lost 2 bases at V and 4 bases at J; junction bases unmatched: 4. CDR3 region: CAWSQGADNQPQHF. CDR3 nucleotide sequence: TGTGCCTGGAGTCAGGGGGCGGATAATCAGCCCCAGCATTTT.

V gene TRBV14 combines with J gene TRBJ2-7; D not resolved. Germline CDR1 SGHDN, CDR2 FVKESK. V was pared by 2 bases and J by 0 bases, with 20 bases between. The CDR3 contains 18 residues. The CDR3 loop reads CASSQSGFGRISSYEQYF. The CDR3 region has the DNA TGTGCCAGCAGCCAATCCGGTTTCGGACGTATCAGCTCCTACGAGCAGTACTTC.